The T cell receptor beta chain under discussion was sequenced for a study of blood T cell repertoires in COVID-19. Germline CDR1 GTSNPN, CDR2 SVGIG (reference sequence). The CDR3 length is 14 residues. The V and J ends lost 2 bases and 1 base, in that order; junction bases with no gene match: 4. Recruits, aged roughly 18 to 100 years, lived in under 25 US areas. Participants were placed into cohorts based on the clinical history they reported. As originally analysed: How many nucleated cells were present was estimated from reference gene primer amplification. The table came from immunoSEQ multiplex PCR; TCRdb's copy has only in-frame clones and leaves some out. V, J and clone size are those of that table, while D and trimming were read from the DNA. Here the sample spans more than 200,000 clones, 85% to 90% being singletons.

The rearrangement joins TRBV30 to TRBJ1-1, with TRBD1 identical over 7 bases. This TCR came from a woman under 40 with acute COVID-19. The sample taken for sequencing was PBMCs or T cells enriched from blood (not recorded which). The CDR3 loop is CAWSLAGGNTEAFF. CDR3 nucleotide sequence: TGTGCCTGGAGTCTAGCAGGGGGGAACACTGAAGCTTTCTTT.